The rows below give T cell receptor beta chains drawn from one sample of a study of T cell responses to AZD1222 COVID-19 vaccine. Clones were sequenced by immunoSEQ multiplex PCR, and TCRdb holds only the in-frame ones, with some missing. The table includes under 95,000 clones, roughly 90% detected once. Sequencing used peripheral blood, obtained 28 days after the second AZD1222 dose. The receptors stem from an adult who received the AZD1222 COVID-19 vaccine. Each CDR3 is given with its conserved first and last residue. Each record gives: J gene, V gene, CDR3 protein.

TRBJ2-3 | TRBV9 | CASSGDTQYF
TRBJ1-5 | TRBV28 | CASSYRSGVQPQHF
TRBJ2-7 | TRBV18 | CASSPSRQSYEQYF
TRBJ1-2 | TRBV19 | CASSIPGDYGYTF
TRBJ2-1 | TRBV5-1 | CASREDSRLYNEQFF
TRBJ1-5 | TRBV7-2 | CASSFRQGGDPNISGPQHF
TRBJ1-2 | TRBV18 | CASSPWTGAGYGYTF
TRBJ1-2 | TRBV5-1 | CASSPTGRSNYGYTF
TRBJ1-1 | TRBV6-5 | CASSRGTAGDTEAFF
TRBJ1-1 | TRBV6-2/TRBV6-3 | CASSYGTGSMNTEAFF
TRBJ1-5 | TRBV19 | CASSRWDGNQPQHF
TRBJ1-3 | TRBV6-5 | CASSLGRSSGNTIYF
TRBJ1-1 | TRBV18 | CASSPPQGEAFF
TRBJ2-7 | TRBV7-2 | CASSNRGARGEQYF
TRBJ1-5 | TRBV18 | CASSLRVGGAGDQPQHF
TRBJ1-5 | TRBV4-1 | CASSQATDSNQPQHF
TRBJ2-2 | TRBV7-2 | CASSIRTSAGGGELFF
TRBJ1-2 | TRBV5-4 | CASSLAPGQGAYGYTF
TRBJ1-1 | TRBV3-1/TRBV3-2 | CASSPGRTNTEAFF
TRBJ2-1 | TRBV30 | CAWSSLSYNEQFF
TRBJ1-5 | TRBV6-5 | CASSPRDTQPQHF
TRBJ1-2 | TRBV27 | CASSWSRDRGNYGYTF